The 10 T cell receptor beta chains below were found in one sample sequenced in a study of T-cell reconstitution after alpha-beta-depleted transplantation in children. The TCRbeta library was prepared with unique molecular identifiers. TCRdb redid the calling of the PCR reads with MiXCR, one entry per CDR3 protein. Of about 980,000 distinct CDR3 sequences listed, about 26% were seen once; the top ten hold 28%. Source: PBMCs, mostly from graft donor cells, taken 360 days after TCRalphabeta/CD19-depleted stem cell transplant. Receptors were obtained from a boy younger than two who had a stem cell transplant for SCID, so the T cells may come from the graft donor.

This clonotype was detected only a few times. The V and J genes are TRBV6-2 or TRBV6-3 and TRBJ2-5; the D gene is possibly TRBD2 (5 bases). CDR1 is MNHEY, CDR2 SVGEGT, per germline. CDR3 size: 11 residues. CDR3 region: CTPSQSETQYF. The CDR3 region has the DNA TGTACTCCTAGCCAGTCAGAGACCCAGTACTTC.

The gene calls are TRBV10-3 and TRBJ2-1; 8 bases match TRBD2. V shed 6 bases and J 1 base; nucleotides not matched to a gene: 5. CDR1 is ENHRY and CDR2 is SYGVKD in the germline V gene. CDR3 length equals 15 residues. This CDR3 is CAIRSGGNSYNEQFF. CDR3 nucleotides: TGTGCCATCAGATCGGGGGGGAATTCCTACAATGAGCAGTTCTTC.

This clonotype was detected once. This chain connects TRBV24-1 to TRBJ2-2; no reliable D call. The CDR3 covers 18 residues. Germline loops: CDR1 KGHDR, CDR2 SFDVKD. V gave up 0 bases and J gave up 2 bases, with 15 bases separating them. The DNA of the CDR3 is TGTGCCACCAGTGATTTGGGTTTCGGCGTCCCTAACACCGGGGAGCTGTTTTTT. Protein sequence: CATSDLGFGVPNTGELFF.

The chain joins TRBV12-3 or TRBV12-4 to TRBJ1-3; tentatively, D is TRBD1 (5 bases). The V and J ends lost 4 bases and 12 bases respectively, with 19 bases between them. The CDR3 is made up of 14 amino acids. CDR3 in amino acids: CASSSYAQGPGIYF. CDR3 nucleotides: TGTGCCAGCAGTTCATACGCTCAGGGACCAGGCATATATTTT.

This clonotype was picked up a small number of times. The CDR3 spells CASSELQGLNTEAFF. CDR3 DNA sequence: TGTGCCAGCAGTGAACTTCAAGGTCTGAACACTGAAGCTTTCTTT. The chain couples TRBV2 to TRBJ1-1; D is undetermined. Trimming left V 2 bases short and J 0 bases short, with 10 bases between. The CDR3 runs 15 residues. Per germline, CDR1 SNHLY and CDR2 FYNNEI.

The table lists this clonotype with a few counts. This chain connects TRBV13 to TRBJ1-6; the match to TRBD1 covers 9 bases. Germline V gives CDR1 PRHDT, CDR2 FYEKMQ (reference sequence). Unmatched junction bases numbered 10, after V lost 5 bases and J lost 8 bases. The CDR3 spans 16 residues. The CDR3 region has the DNA TGTGCCAGCAGCAGTAAGATCGACAGGGGGTATTCACCCCTCCACTTT. The encoded protein is CASSSKIDRGYSPLHF.

The chain employs TRBV20-1 and TRBJ2-1; TRBD1 matches 7 bases. V lost 6 bases, J lost 5 bases, and 7 bases stayed unmatched. The CDR3 runs to 13 residues. Germline assignment: CDR1 DFQATT and CDR2 SNEGSKA (reference sequence). The CDR3 DNA sequence: TGCAGTGCCGACAGGGTTGTAAACAATGAGCAGTTCTTC. It codes for CSADRVVNNEQFF.

This clonotype was seen ten or more times. The chain employs TRBV5-1 and TRBJ1-1; D not resolved. Germline V CDR1 and CDR2: SGHRS, YFSETQ. CDR3 length: 15 amino acids. Trimming left V 1 base short and J 0 bases short, with 10 bases between. The CDR3 loop reads CASSLLGQMNTEAFF. The DNA for the CDR3 is TGCGCCAGCAGCTTGTTGGGCCAGATGAACACTGAAGCTTTCTTT.

The chain recombines TRBV6-1 with TRBJ2-3; D assignment may be TRBD1 or TRBD2 (5 bases each). The CDR3 extends over 15 amino acids. V was trimmed by 6 bases and J by 4 bases, leaving 17 bases between them. CDR1 and CDR2 (germline): MNHNS, SASEGT. The CDR3 region is CASRQSGALPDTQYF. The CDR3 DNA follows: TGTGCCAGCAGACAATCCGGGGCACTTCCAGATACGCAGTATTTT.

A few counts support this clonotype. V usage is TRBV10-3 and J usage is TRBJ2-1; D perhaps matches TRBD2 (5 bases). V was trimmed by 3 bases and J by 6 bases, leaving 15 bases between them. Germline V gene lookup returns CDR1 ENHRY and CDR2 SYGVKD. This CDR3 spans 15 amino acids. The CDR3 protein is CAISERTFAANEQFF. The CDR3 nucleotides read TGTGCCATCAGTGAACGGACTTTTGCGGCCAATGAGCAGTTCTTC.